This T cell receptor beta chain was captured in a study of shared clonotypes between healthy human individuals. Study observations and caveats: An effect of sequencing depth on clonotype sharing among donors was expected.

Germline lookup yields CDR1 SGHAT and CDR2 FQNNGV. V shed 4 bases and J shed 4 bases, with 19 bases lying between them. The CDR3 sequence is 17 residues long. Profiled with immunoSEQ multiplex PCR; TCRdb holds only in-frame clones, not every one. The table includes around 2.5 million clones, roughly 93% detected once. A note on this clone: The antigen is unknown.

The origin of this receptor is a man aged 18 to 29 in good health. Some clones in this sample may be carry-over from other donors' samples. Sequencing used naive CD4+ T cells from PBMCs. As to subset: CD45RA+ positively selected. V gene TRBV11-2 combines with J gene TRBJ2-2, with D possibly called TRBD1 or TRBD2 (5 bases each). As DNA, the CDR3 is TGTGCCAGCAGCTCAGACCTAACCCGGGACCTCACCGGGGAGCTGTTTTTT. It encodes CASSSDLTRDLTGELFF.